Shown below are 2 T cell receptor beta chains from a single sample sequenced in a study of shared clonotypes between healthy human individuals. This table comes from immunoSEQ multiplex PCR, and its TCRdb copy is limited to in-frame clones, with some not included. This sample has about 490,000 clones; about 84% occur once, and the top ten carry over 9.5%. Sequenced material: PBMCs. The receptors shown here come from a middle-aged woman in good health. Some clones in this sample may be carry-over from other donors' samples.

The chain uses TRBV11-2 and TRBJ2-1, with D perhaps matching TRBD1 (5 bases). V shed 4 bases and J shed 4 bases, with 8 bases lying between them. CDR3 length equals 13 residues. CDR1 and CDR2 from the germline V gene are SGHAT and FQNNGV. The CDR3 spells CASSSRVYNEQFF. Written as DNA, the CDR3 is TGTGCCAGCAGCTCCAGGGTTTACAATGAGCAGTTCTTC.

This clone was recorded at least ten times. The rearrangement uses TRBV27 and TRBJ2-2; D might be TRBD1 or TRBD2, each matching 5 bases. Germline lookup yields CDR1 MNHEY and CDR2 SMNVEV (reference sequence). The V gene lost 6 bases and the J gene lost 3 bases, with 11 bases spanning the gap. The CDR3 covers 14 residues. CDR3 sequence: CASRSGTDTGELFF. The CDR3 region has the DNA TGTGCCAGCAGGTCAGGGACGGACACCGGGGAGCTGTTTTTT.